The clone carrying this T cell receptor beta chain was detected a few times. Its antigen is undetermined. A much larger clone differs from this one at a single base, so this may be a read error. The data stem from a study of neurological immune-mediated disorders. TCRdb processed the 5' RACE reads anew with MiXCR; each CDR3 protein has one entry. The profile shows tens of thousands of distinct CDR3 sequences, around 3.1% of them singletons. General study points: The absence of shared CDR3 amino acid sequences among expanded clones across subjects suggests private repertoires in all groups. Phylogenetic grouping assigned the repertoires of 18 of 34 multiple sclerosis patients to a single cluster of related CDR3 sequences. This cluster may be a repertoire-level signature.

This CDR3 is 14 amino acids long. V trimming: 3 bases; J trimming: 6 bases; junction bases outside the gene matches: 8. Germline V gene sequence: CDR1 SGHRS, CDR2 YFSETQ. The unsorted libraries were made from 2 million PBMCs kept at -80 C. The origin of this receptor is a man aged 35-49 years with multiple sclerosis. The sequencing input was PBMCs. The chain couples TRBV5-1 to TRBJ1-1, with 7 bases fitting TRBD1. The CDR3 protein is CASSWTKGAPEAFF. The CDR3 DNA reads as TGCGCCAGCAGCTGGACCAAGGGGGCACCTGAAGCTTTCTTT.